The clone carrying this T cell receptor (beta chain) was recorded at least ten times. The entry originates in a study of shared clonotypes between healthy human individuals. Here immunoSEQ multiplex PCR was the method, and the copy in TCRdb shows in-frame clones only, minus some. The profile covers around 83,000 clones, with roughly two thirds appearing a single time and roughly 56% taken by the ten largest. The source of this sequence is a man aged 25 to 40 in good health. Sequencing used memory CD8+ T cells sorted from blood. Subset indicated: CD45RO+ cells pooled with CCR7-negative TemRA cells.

The CDR3 DNA follows: TGTGCCAGCAGTGGGCTAGCGGGCTCTGGGGCCAACGTCCTGACTTTC. The encoded protein is CASSGLAGSGANVLTF. The rearrangement links TRBV6-4 to TRBJ2-6; TRBD2 aligns across 8 bases. The CDR3 has 16 residues. CDR1 is MRHNA and CDR2 is SNTAGT in the germline V gene. Trimming cost V 4 bases and J 0 bases; bases outside gene matches: 2.